This T cell receptor (beta chain) was documented in a study of cytomegalovirus exposure and HLA in healthy donors. Findings and caveats of the study: Presence/absence analyses supposed approximately even sequencing depth among donors. In a later analysis, approximately 18,000 TCR beta sequences were associated with HLA alleles at 0.05 false discovery rate. Segments of the TCR beta V type were, in most cases, productive about 90% or about 30% of the time in an earlier analysis. Three chains linked to CMV were shown in vitro to be specific for CMV antigens.

This CDR3 has 15 amino acids. CDR1 is KGHSH, CDR2 LQKENI, per germline. With V trimmed by 3 bases and J by 2 bases, 3 bases remained unmatched. Comments on this clone: Its antigen is not identified.

The PCR made use of 60 Vbeta and 13 Jbeta primers. Sequencing was performed with immunoSEQ multiplex PCR; in TCRdb, only in-frame clones are kept and a portion is missing. The table shows about 110,000 clones, with around 70% occurring only once. Sequencing was carried out using PBMCs. This sequence was found in a woman aged 65 to 85 in good health and CMV-seropositive. The chain links TRBV18 to TRBJ2-3; 9 bases map to TRBD2. CDR3 in DNA: TGTGCCAGCTCACCTCTAGCGGGGACCACAGATACGCAGTATTTT. Translation gives CASSPLAGTTDTQYF.